Sequencing of this TCR beta chain was carried out in a study of CD8 T cells in Susac syndrome. Reverse transcription of about 0.5 to 1 ug RNA was performed with random hexamers. TCRdb re-derived calls from the immunoSEQ multiplex PCR reads in MiXCR, one entry per CDR3 protein. The sample carries more than 200,000 distinct CDR3 sequences, 80% to 95% recorded once. The CDR3 is 14 amino acids. V lost 0 bases and J 5 bases, leaving 11 bases between the germline ends. Germline CDR1 is PRHDT and CDR2 is FYEKMQ (reference sequence). The gene calls are TRBV13 and TRBJ2-7; tentatively, D is TRBD1 (5 bases). The source material was CD8+ T cells from PBMCs. This clonotype was obtained from a human donor with multiple sclerosis. In nucleotides, the CDR3 is TGTGCCAGCAGCTTAGGTCAGGGTATCAACGAGCAGTACTTC. Its translation is CASSLGQGINEQYF.